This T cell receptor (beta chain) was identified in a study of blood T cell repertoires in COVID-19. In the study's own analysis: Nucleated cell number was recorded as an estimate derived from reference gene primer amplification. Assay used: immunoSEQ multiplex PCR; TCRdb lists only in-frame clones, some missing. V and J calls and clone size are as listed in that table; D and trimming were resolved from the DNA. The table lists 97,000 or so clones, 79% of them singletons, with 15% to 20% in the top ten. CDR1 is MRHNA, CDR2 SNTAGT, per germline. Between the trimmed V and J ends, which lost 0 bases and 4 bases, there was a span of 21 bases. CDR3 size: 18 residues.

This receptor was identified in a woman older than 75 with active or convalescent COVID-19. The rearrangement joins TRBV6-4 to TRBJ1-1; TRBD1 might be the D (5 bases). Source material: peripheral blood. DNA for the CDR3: TGTGCCAGCAGTGACTCAGTATACATCTCGACAGAGCGCACTGAAGCTTTCTTT. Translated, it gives CASSDSVYISTERTEAFF.